This entry is about one T cell receptor (beta chain). This clonotype was seen at least ten times. Its binding antigen is unknown. No much larger clone exists at a distance of one base, and base qualities are not known. This specimen comes from a study of post-analysis software for immune sequencing data (dated by TCRdb to between 2014 and 2017). For the wider study: Relapsing-remitting, secondary progressive and progressive-relapsing multiple sclerosis were recorded as disease courses, and subtype annotation was lacking for some patients. The patient repertoires were compared against around 11 previously published healthy control repertoires obtained from donors aged about 6 to 28 years. A subset of samples was prepared in parallel using single-end sample barcoding, then pooled and co-amplified after Illumina adapter ligation.

Trimming takes 6 bases from V and 4 bases from J, and the germline ends sit 9 bases apart. From cysteine to phenylalanine, the CDR3 is 12 amino acids long. Of the read, only the CDR3 DNA is kept; its 36 bases are in frame from base 1. CDR1 and CDR2 were assigned from the germline V gene as MNHEY and SVGAGI. To demonstrate the VDJtools post-analysis software, TCR beta repertoires were profiled from the peripheral blood of more than 10 young patients with multiple sclerosis. The multiple sclerosis patients were children and adolescents ranging in age from about 6 to 17 years. The library relied on PCR. The sequencing machine was an Illumina HiSeq 2500. Unique molecular identifiers were incorporated into TCR beta cDNA libraries to reduce PCR and sequencing biases. About 500,000 cDNA molecules were obtained for every 1 to 10 million input T cells, so each molecule roughly corresponded to one T cell. The patient libraries were prepared and sequenced using the same protocol as the earlier healthy control dataset. Samples belonging to the same batch were prepared together, multiplexed and sequenced on a shared HiSeq lane. On the study's bioinformatics: MIGEC handled the raw barcoded reads, throwing out single-read molecular identifier groups before consensus assembly and CDR3 extraction. VDJtools was used for post-analysis of the clonotype tables, with diversity normalized by down-sampling every dataset to the smallest sample size. Repertoire overlap clustering matched CDR3 amino acid but not nucleotide sequences to correct batch-related cross-sample contamination. TCRdb trimmed the raw reads at Q25, called clones with MiXCR and kept productive beta chains. Each CDR3 protein gets just one entry, which takes the most common genes and DNA from the rows behind it. The V and J calls reflect TCRdb's pipeline rather than the authors' work. The sample table shows approximately 570,000 distinct CDR3 sequences, and roughly 40% are seen once. 1.5% to 2% of the sample lies in the top ten.

The full study reports these points: Compared with controls, multiple sclerosis patients had significantly lower normalized Chao1 diversity, a finding suggesting substantial peripheral T-cell clonal expansion. Direct clustering with F measure revealed strong co-clustering of samples prepared in the same batch, which led to a batch-effect correction. Four or five TRBV segments, including TRBV5-6, TRBV5-1 and TRBV20-1, were significantly more frequent in patients than controls. The control group was slightly older than the multiple sclerosis patient group.

Sequenced: blood. The chain joins TRBV6-5 to TRBJ1-2, with the identity of the D gene unclear. The TCR comes from a girl aged 5-17 years with multiple sclerosis. The DNA reads as follows: TGTGCCAGCAGGGGCAGCTCCTATGGCTACACCTTC. It codes for CASRGSSYGYTF.